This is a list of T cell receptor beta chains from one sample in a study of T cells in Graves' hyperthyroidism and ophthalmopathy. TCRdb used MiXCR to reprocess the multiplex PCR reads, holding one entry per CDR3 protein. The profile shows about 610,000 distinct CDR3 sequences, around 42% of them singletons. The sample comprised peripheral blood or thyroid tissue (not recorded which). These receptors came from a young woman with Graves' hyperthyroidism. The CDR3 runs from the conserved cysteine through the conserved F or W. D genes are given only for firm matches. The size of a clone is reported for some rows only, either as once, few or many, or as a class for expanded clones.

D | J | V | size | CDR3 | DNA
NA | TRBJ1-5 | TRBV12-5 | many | CASGLVVGRLNQPQHF | TGTGCTAGTGGTTTGGTAGTAGGCAGGCTCAATCAGCCCCAGCATTTT
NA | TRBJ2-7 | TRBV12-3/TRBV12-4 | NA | CASSSKAFLGGLRRGQYF | TGTGCCAGCAGTTCAAAAGCGTTTTTGGGGGGCCTAAGGCGTGGGCAGTACTTC
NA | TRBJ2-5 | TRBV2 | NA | CASTLGPNQETQYF | TGTGCCAGCACCCTAGGGCCAAATCAAGAGACCCAGTACTTC
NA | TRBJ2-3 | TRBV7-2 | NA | CASSLQPGRPTDTQYF | TGTGCCAGCAGCTTACAACCGGGACGCCCCACAGATACGCAGTATTTT
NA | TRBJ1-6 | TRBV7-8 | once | CASSLVRLSSYNSPLHF | TGTGCCAGCAGCTTAGTAAGGTTAAGCTCCTATAATTCACCCCTCCACTTT
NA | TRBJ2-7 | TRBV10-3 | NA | CAISEAGTPYEQYF | TGTGCCATCAGTGAGGCGGGAACTCCCTACGAGCAGTACTTC
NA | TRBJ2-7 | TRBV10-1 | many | CASSDPDTYEQYF | TGCGCCAGCAGTGACCCAGATACCTACGAGCAGTACTTC
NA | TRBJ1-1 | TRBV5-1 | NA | CASSLTGGAFTEAFF | TGCGCCAGCAGCTTAACCGGGGGGGCCTTCACTGAAGCTTTCTTT
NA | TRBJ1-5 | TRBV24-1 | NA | CATSITAGQPQHF | TGTGCCACCAGTATCACTGCCGGACAGCCCCAGCATTTT
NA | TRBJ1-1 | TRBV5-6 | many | CASQWVNTEAFF | TGTGCCAGCCAATGGGTGAACACTGAAGCTTTCTTT
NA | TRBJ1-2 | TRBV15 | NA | CATSSFGRVYGYTF | TGTGCCACCAGCAGCTTCGGCAGGGTCTATGGCTACACCTTC